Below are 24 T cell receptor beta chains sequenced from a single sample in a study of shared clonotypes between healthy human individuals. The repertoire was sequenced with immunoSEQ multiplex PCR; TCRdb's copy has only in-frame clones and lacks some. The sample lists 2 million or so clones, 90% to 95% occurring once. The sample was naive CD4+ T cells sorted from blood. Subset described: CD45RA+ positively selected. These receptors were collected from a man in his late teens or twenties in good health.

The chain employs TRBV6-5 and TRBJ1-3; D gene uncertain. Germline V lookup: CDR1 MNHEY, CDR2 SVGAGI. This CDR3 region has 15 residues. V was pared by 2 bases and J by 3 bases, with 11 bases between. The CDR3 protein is CASSYGLHHGNTIYF. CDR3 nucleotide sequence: TGTGCCAGCAGTTACGGCCTCCATCATGGAAACACCATATATTTT.

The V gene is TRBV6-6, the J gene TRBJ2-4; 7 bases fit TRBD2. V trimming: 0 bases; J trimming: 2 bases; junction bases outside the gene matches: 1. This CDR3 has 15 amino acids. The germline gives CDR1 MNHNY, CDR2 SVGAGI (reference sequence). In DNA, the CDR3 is TGTGCCAGCAGTTACTCCGGGACTACCAAAAACATTCAGTACTTC. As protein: CASSYSGTTKNIQYF.

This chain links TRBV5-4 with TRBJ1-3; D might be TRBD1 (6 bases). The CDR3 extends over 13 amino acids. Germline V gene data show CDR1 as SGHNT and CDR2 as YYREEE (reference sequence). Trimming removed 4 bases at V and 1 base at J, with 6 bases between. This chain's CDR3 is CASSDRSGNTIYF. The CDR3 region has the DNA TGTGCCAGCAGCGACAGGTCTGGAAACACCATATATTTT. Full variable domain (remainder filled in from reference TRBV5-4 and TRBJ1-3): ETGVTQSPTHLIKTRGQQVTLRCSSQSGHNTVSWYQQALGQGPQFIFQYYREEENGRGNFPPRFSGLQFPNYSSELNVNALELDDSALYLCASSDRSGNTIYFGEGSWLTVV.

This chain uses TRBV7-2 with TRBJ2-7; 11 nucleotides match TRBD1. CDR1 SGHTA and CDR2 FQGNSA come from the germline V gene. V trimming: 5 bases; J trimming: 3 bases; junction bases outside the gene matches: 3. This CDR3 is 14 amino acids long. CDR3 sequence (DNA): TGTGCCAGCAGCCAGGACAGGGGGCACTACGAGCAGTACTTC. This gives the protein CASSQDRGHYEQYF.

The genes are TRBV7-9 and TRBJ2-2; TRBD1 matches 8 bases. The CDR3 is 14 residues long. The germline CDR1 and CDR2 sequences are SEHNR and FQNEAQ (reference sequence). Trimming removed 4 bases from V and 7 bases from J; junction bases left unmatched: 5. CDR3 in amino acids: CASSSGQVVGELFF. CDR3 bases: TGTGCCAGCAGCTCGGGACAGGTCGTCGGGGAGCTGTTTTTT.

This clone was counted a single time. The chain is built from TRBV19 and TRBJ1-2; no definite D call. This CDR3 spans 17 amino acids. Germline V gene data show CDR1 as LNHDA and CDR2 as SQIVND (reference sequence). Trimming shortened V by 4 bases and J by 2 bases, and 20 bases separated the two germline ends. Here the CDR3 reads CASSTKEGGERNYGYTF. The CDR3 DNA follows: TGTGCCAGTAGTACTAAGGAAGGTGGGGAAAGGAACTATGGCTACACCTTC.

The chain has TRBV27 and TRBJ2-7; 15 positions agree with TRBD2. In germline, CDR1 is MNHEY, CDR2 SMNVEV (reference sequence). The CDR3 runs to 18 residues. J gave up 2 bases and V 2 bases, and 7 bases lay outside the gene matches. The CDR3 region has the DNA TGTGCCAGCAGTTTAGGACTAGCGGGGGGGCCCCGGACCTACGAGCAGTACTTC. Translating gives CASSLGLAGGPRTYEQYF.

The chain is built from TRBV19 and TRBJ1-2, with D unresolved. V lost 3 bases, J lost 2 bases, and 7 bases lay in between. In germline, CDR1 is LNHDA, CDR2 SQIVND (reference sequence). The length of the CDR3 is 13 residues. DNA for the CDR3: TGTGCCAGTAGTATGAGGCAGAACTATGGCTACACCTTC. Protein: CASSMRQNYGYTF.

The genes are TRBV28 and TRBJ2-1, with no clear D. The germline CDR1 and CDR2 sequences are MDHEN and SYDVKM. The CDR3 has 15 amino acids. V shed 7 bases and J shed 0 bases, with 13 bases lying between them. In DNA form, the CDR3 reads TGTGCCAGCACTGATACCATGAGCTCCTACAATGAGCAGTTCTTC. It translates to CASTDTMSSYNEQFF.

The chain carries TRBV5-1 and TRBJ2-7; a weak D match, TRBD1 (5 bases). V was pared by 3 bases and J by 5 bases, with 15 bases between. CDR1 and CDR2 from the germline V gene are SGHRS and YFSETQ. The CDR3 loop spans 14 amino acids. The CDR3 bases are TGCGCCAGCAGCTCCCAGGGTTTATACAACGAGCAGTACTTC. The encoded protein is CASSSQGLYNEQYF.

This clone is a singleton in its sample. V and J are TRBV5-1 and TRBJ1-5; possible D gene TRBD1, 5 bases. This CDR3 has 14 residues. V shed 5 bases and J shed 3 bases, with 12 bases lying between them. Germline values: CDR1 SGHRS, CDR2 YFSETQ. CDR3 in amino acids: CASSFDSNNQPQHF. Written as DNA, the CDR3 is TGCGCCAGCAGTTTTGACAGTAACAATCAGCCCCAGCATTTT.

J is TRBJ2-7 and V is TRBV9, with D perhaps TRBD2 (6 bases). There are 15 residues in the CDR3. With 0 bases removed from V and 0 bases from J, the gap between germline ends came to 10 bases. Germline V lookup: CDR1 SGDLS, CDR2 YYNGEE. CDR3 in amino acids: CASSVGLEGSYEQYF. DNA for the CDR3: TGTGCCAGCAGCGTAGGACTGGAGGGCTCCTACGAGCAGTACTTC.

In DNA form, the CDR3 reads TGTGCCGCAGCCTATAGCGGGGGGGCCTACAATGAGCAGTTCTTC. It codes for CAAAYSGGAYNEQFF. The V call is TRBV10-3, the J call TRBJ2-1; the match to TRBD2 covers 11 bases. The V gene's germline CDR1 is ENHRY and CDR2 SYGVKD. The CDR3 sequence is 15 residues long. V shed 11 bases and J 2 bases; nucleotides not matched to a gene: 8.

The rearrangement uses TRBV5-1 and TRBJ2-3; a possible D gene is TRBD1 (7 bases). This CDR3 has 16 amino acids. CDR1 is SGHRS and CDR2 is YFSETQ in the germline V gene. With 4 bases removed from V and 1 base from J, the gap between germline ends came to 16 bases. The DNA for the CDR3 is TGCGCCAGCAGCCAGACAGGGACTGCTCGCACAGATACGCAGTATTTT. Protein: CASSQTGTARTDTQYF.

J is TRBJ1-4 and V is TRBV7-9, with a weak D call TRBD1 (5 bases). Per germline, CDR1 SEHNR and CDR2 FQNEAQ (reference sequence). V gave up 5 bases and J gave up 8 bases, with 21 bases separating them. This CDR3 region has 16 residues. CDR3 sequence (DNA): TGTGCCAGCAGCGGCAAACAGGAGGCGATTCCAGAAAAACTGTTTTTT. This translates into CASSGKQEAIPEKLFF.

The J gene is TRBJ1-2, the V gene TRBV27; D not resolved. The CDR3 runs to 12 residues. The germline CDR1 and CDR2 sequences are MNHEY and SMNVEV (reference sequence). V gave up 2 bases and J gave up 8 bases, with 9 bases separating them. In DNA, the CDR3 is TGTGCCAGCAGTTTAGAGGGATTCGGCTACACCTTC. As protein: CASSLEGFGYTF.

The chain's CDR3 is CASSPGQEYGYTF. In DNA, the CDR3 is TGTGCCAGCAGTCCGGGACAGGAATATGGCTACACCTTC. The chain recombines TRBV6-1 with TRBJ1-2; 8 bases align to TRBD1. The trim removed 5 bases at V and 5 bases at J, leaving 4 bases unmatched. The CDR3 is 13 residues long. Germline values: CDR1 MNHNS, CDR2 SASEGT.

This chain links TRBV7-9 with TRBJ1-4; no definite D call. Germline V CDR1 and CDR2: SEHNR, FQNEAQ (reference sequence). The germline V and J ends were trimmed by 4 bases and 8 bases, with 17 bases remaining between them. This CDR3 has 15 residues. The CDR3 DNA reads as TGTGCCAGCAGCTCGTCGGGCAGCCGGCAGGAAAAACTGTTTTTT. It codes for CASSSSGSRQEKLFF.

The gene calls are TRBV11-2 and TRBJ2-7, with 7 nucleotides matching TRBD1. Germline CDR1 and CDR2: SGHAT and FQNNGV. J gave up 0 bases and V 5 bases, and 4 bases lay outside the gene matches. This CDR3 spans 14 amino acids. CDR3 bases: TGTGCCAGCAGCCGTCGGGACAGCTCCTACGAGCAGTACTTC. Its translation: CASSRRDSSYEQYF.

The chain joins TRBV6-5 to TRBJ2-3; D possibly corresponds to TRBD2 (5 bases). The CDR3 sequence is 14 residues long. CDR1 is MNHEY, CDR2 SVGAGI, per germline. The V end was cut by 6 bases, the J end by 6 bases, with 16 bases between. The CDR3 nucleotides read TGTGCCAGCAGGAAAGCGGTAGTGGCTGATACGCAGTATTTT. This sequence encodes CASRKAVVADTQYF.

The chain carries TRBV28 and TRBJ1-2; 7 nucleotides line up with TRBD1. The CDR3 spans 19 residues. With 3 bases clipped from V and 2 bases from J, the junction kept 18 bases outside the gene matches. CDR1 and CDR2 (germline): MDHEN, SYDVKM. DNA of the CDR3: TGTGCCAGCAGTTTTGGTTATCGTCGGGGACAGATTGGAAACTATGGCTACACCTTC. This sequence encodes CASSFGYRRGQIGNYGYTF.

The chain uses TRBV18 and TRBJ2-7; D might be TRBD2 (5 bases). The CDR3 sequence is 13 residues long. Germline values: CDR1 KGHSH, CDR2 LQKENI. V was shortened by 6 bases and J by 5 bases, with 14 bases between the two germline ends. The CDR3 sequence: CASSGGSWNEQYF. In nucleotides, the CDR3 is TGTGCCAGCTCCGGAGGTAGTTGGAACGAGCAGTACTTC.

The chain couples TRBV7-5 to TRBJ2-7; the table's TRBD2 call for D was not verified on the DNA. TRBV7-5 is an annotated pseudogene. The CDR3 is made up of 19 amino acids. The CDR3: CARRIVPRLAGPWYCEQYF. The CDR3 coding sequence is TGTGCCAGAAGAATCGTTCCCCGACTAGCGGGCCCTTGGTATTGCGAGCAGTACTTC.

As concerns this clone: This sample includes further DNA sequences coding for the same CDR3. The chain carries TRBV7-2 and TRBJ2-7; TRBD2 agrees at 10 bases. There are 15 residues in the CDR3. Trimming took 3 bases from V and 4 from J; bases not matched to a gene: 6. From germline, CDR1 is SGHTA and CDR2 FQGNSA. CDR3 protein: CASSLGSSGSYEQYF. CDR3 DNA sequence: TGTGCCAGCAGCTTGGGGTCTAGCGGGAGTTACGAGCAGTACTTC.